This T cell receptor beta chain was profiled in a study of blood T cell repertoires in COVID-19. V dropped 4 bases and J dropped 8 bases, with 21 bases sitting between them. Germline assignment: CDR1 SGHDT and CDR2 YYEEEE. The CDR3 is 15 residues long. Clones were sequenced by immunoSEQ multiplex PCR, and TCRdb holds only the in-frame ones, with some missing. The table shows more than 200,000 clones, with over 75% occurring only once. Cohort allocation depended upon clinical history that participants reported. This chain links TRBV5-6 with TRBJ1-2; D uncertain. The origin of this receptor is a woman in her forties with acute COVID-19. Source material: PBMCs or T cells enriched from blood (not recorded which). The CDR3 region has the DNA TGTGCCAGCAGCCGAACTGGGGAGGGAAAGGACGGCTACACCTTC. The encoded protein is CASSRTGEGKDGYTF.